The next 18 T cell receptor beta chains were all read from a single sample in a study of cytomegalovirus exposure and HLA in healthy donors. Profiling relied on immunoSEQ multiplex PCR, and the TCRdb table lists in-frame clones only, not all of them. The sample yields around 300,000 clones, approximately 83% seen once. Specimen: PBMCs. These TCRs come from a woman between 18 and 29 years old in good health and CMV-seronegative.

The V gene is TRBV7-2, the J gene TRBJ1-5; weak D call: TRBD1 (5 bases). Trimming left V 3 bases short and J 9 bases short, with 18 bases between. The CDR3 is 15 amino acids. CDR1 SGHTA and CDR2 FQGNSA come from the germline V gene. The CDR3 region is CASSLVGEGKRPQHF. CDR3 in DNA: TGTGCCAGCAGCTTGGTAGGGGAGGGTAAAAGGCCCCAGCATTTT. Variable domain in full (rest from reference TRBV7-2 and TRBJ1-5): GAGVSQSPSNKVTEKGKDVELRCDPISGHTALYWYRQSLGQGLEFLIYFQGNSAPDKSGLPSDRFSAERTGGSVSTLTIQRTQQEDSAVYLCASSLVGEGKRPQHFGDGTRLSIL.

The genes are TRBV7-2 and TRBJ1-6; 7 nucleotides align to TRBD1. V trimming: 5 bases; J trimming: 0 bases; junction bases outside the gene matches: 7. This CDR3 has 17 amino acids. Germline CDR1 and CDR2: SGHTA and FQGNSA. CDR3 sequence reads: CASSPGQSSSYNSPLHF. CDR3 bases: TGTGCCAGCAGCCCGGGACAGTCGAGCTCCTATAATTCACCCCTCCACTTT.

The chain is built from TRBV6-4 and TRBJ1-2; 8 bases are a match to TRBD1. V lost 0 bases and J lost 4; bases outside the gene matches: 16. The CDR3 extends over 19 amino acids. Germline assignment: CDR1 MRHNA and CDR2 SNTAGT. The CDR3 sequence is CASSDSIRMTGAPFYGYTF. The CDR3 DNA reads TGTGCCAGCAGTGACTCGATTAGGATGACAGGGGCACCGTTCTATGGCTACACCTTC.

The chain links TRBV6-5 to TRBJ1-1; the match to TRBD1 covers 7 bases. This CDR3 has 14 amino acids. Looked up from germline, CDR1 is MNHEY and CDR2 is SVGAGI. The trim removed 5 bases at V and 2 bases at J, leaving 5 bases unmatched. The CDR3 here is CASSGDRDNTEAFF. The CDR3 DNA sequence: TGTGCCAGCAGTGGTGACAGGGACAACACTGAAGCTTTCTTT.

The rearrangement links TRBV5-1 to TRBJ2-3, with 9 bases that match TRBD1. After removal of 4 bases from V and 6 bases from J, the junction contained 6 bases not matched to a gene. The CDR3 length is 14 residues. Germline V gene data show CDR1 as SGHRS and CDR2 as YFSETQ. The CDR3 here is CASSEDRGTDTQYF. The CDR3 nucleotides read TGCGCCAGCAGCGAAGACAGGGGGACCGATACGCAGTATTTT.

V is TRBV9 and J is TRBJ2-1, with 11 bases lining up with TRBD2. The germline gives CDR1 SGDLS, CDR2 YYNGEE. The trim removed 0 bases at V and 4 bases at J, leaving 6 bases unmatched. The length of the CDR3 is 17 residues. The CDR3 nucleotides are TGTGCCAGCAGCGTAGAAATGGGACTAGCGGTTTACAATGAGCAGTTCTTC. Protein: CASSVEMGLAVYNEQFF.

The gene calls are TRBV18 and TRBJ2-7, with 13 bases lining up with TRBD2. The CDR3 is 17 amino acids. Germline V gives CDR1 KGHSH, CDR2 LQKENI. With 2 bases clipped from V and 7 bases from J, the junction kept 11 bases outside the gene matches. The CDR3 bases are TGTGCCAGCTCACCAGCCCTACTAGCGGGAGGGCCGGGGGAGCAGTACTTC. This sequence encodes CASSPALLAGGPGEQYF.

The V and J genes are TRBV5-1 and TRBJ2-7; 9 nucleotides align to TRBD1. Germline-derived CDR1 and CDR2 are SGHRS and YFSETQ. The CDR3 has 16 amino acids. Unmatched junction bases numbered 10, after V lost 6 bases and J lost 0 bases. DNA of the CDR3: TGCGCCAGCAACCTAGGGACAGGGAAAAGCTCCTACGAGCAGTACTTC. Protein product: CASNLGTGKSSYEQYF.

This clone has just one count. The chain combines TRBV5-1 with TRBJ2-1; D call uncertain. Germline CDR1 reads SGHRS; CDR2 reads YFSETQ. The CDR3 sequence is 15 residues long. V lost 2 bases, J lost 7 bases, and 16 bases lay in between. The CDR3 sequence: CASSLRAPHVNEQFF. In DNA form, the CDR3 reads TGCGCCAGCAGCTTACGAGCCCCTCATGTGAATGAGCAGTTCTTC.

This rearrangement joins TRBV10-1 to TRBJ2-1; TRBD2 matches 12 bases. V was pared by 4 bases and J by 7 bases, with 5 bases of the junction left unmatched. Germline-derived CDR1 and CDR2 are WNHNN and SYGVQD (reference sequence). This CDR3 comprises 15 residues. The CDR3 DNA sequence: TGCGCCAGCAGTGGGGCACTAGCGGGAGGTAATGAGCAGTTCTTC. Translating gives CASSGALAGGNEQFF.

V usage is TRBV28 and J usage is TRBJ2-4; D not certain. The V gene lost 6 bases and the J gene lost 4 bases, with 4 bases spanning the gap. CDR1 is MDHEN, CDR2 SYDVKM, per germline. CDR3 length equals 11 residues. The CDR3 coding sequence is TGTGCCAGCAGCAGTAAAAACATTCAGTACTTC. Its protein product is CASSSKNIQYF.

The genes are TRBV27 and TRBJ2-3, with TRBD2 as a possible D gene (6 bases). The CDR3 is 15 amino acids. The germline V gene encodes CDR1 MNHEY and CDR2 SMNVEV (reference sequence). V lost 3 bases, J lost 0 bases, and 10 bases lay in between. The CDR3: CASSLRGRSTDTQYF. The CDR3 nucleotides read TGTGCCAGCAGTTTGCGAGGGAGGAGCACAGATACGCAGTATTTT.

V and J are TRBV19 and TRBJ2-7; 10 nucleotides line up with TRBD1. The CDR3 is 15 residues long. V lost 5 bases to trimming and J lost 3 bases; unmatched junction nucleotides: 7. The germline gives CDR1 LNHDA, CDR2 SQIVND (reference sequence). The CDR3 here is CASSSGTGASYEQYF. CDR3 DNA: TGTGCCAGTAGTTCAGGGACAGGGGCAAGCTACGAGCAGTACTTC.

This chain uses TRBV28 with TRBJ2-7; D is perhaps TRBD1 (5 bases). Trimming removed 2 bases from V and 1 base from J, with 12 bases in between. CDR1 is MDHEN and CDR2 is SYDVKM in the germline V gene. This CDR3 contains 15 residues. In DNA form, the CDR3 reads TGTGCCAGCAGTTTAGACAGCCAGCCTTCCTACGAGCAGTACTTC. Translating it yields CASSLDSQPSYEQYF. Based on the CDR3 plus reference TRBV28 and TRBJ2-7, the full variable domain is DVKVTQSSRYLVKRTGEKVFLECVQDMDHENMFWYRQDPGLGLRLIYFSYDVKMKEKGDIPEGYSVSREKKERFSLILESASTNQTSMYLCASSLDSQPSYEQYFGPGTRLTVT.

This clone was observed a single time. This chain joins TRBV28 and TRBJ2-1, with TRBD2 matching 11 bases. The length of the CDR3 is 15 residues. With V trimmed by 1 base and J by 10 bases, 6 bases remained unmatched. CDR1 and CDR2 from the germline V gene are MDHEN and SYDVKM. The CDR3 DNA sequence: TGTGCCAGCAGTTTATCAGTAGCGGGGGGGAGGGAGCAGTTCTTC. Amino acid sequence: CASSLSVAGGREQFF.

The V and J genes are TRBV28 and TRBJ2-7; 16 nucleotides match TRBD2. Trimming removed 5 bases from V and 9 bases from J; junction bases left unmatched: 7. The CDR3 sequence is 15 residues long. Germline V gene lookup returns CDR1 MDHEN and CDR2 SYDVKM. The CDR3 DNA sequence: TGTGCCAGCAGTATGGGGACTAGCGGGGGGGCGCGGCAGTACTTC. The encoded protein is CASSMGTSGGARQYF.

CDR3 amino acids: CASSRTDYATNEKLFF. Here the CDR3 DNA reads TGTGCCAGCAGCCGGACAGATTACGCAACTAATGAAAAACTGTTTTTT. The rearrangement links TRBV7-6 to TRBJ1-4; TRBD1 is a possible D gene (6 bases). Trimming left V 5 bases short and J 0 bases short, with 13 bases between. Per the germline V gene, CDR1 is SGHVS and CDR2 is FNYEAQ. The CDR3 is made up of 16 amino acids.

This chain uses TRBV5-1 with TRBJ2-2, with 10 bases aligning to TRBD2. This CDR3 comprises 19 residues. CDR1 SGHRS and CDR2 YFSETQ come from the germline V gene. V was pared by 2 bases and J by 0 bases, with 10 bases of the junction left unmatched. The CDR3 DNA follows: TGCGCCAGCAGCTTTAACATGGGACTAGCGAACGCGAACACCGGGGAGCTGTTTTTT. Translating gives CASSFNMGLANANTGELFF.